The 5 T cell receptor beta chains below come from one sample, sequenced in a study of post-analysis software for immune sequencing data. General study findings and limits: TRBV5-6, TRBV5-1 and TRBV20-1 belonged to a set of a handful of TRBV segments that were more frequent in patients than controls.

Researchers reported that TCR beta cDNA libraries carried unique molecular identifiers. TCRdb re-called the PCR reads through MiXCR, storing one row per CDR3 protein. The data show fewer than 550,000 distinct CDR3 sequences, under 40% seen once. No antigen has been assigned to these receptors. Material: blood. The receptors originated from a girl aged 2-17 years with multiple sclerosis.

This clonotype occurred a few times. The V and J genes are TRBV9 and TRBJ2-5; the match to TRBD2 covers 9 bases. This CDR3 has 16 residues. The germline CDR1 and CDR2 sequences are SGDLS and YYNGEE. Trimming cost V 2 bases and J 1 base; bases outside gene matches: 6. CDR3 in amino acids: CASSVLAGDLQETQYF. The CDR3 DNA reads TGTGCCAGCAGCGTCTTAGCGGGGGACCTCCAAGAGACCCAGTACTTC.

The chain has TRBV5-1 and TRBJ2-2; D is ambiguous. V was clipped by 6 bases and J by 1 base, with 1 base between them. This CDR3 has 11 residues. CDR1 and CDR2 (germline): SGHRS, YFSETQ. As DNA, the CDR3 is TGCGCCAGCAAGAACACCGGGGAGCTGTTTTTT. It specifies CASKNTGELFF.

The rearrangement uses TRBV21-1 and TRBJ2-5; TRBD1, the table's D call, was not compared with the DNA. TRBV21-1 is noted as a pseudogene. The CDR3 spans 16 residues. The CDR3 here is CASSTFDRQAQETQYF. For the CDR3, the DNA is TGTGCCAGCAGCACTTTCGACCGACAGGCCCAAGAGACCCAGTACTTC.

The chain combines TRBV20-1 with TRBJ2-5, with 7 bases fitting TRBD2. The CDR3 covers 11 residues. V gave up 5 bases and J gave up 5 bases; unmatched junction bases: 2. Germline assignment: CDR1 DFQATT and CDR2 SNEGSKA (reference sequence). The CDR3 DNA reads TGCAGTGCTCTAGCGGTCGAGACCCAGTACTTC. It specifies CSALAVETQYF.

The chain links TRBV6-5 to TRBJ1-1; 7 nucleotides match TRBD1. Trimming took 0 bases from V and 1 from J; bases not matched to a gene: 14. This CDR3 has 19 residues. Germline V lookup: CDR1 MNHEY, CDR2 SVGAGI. The CDR3 sequence is CASSYSMSVTGDRNTEAFF. The CDR3, as DNA: TGTGCCAGCAGTTACTCTATGTCGGTAACAGGGGACCGGAACACTGAAGCTTTCTTT.